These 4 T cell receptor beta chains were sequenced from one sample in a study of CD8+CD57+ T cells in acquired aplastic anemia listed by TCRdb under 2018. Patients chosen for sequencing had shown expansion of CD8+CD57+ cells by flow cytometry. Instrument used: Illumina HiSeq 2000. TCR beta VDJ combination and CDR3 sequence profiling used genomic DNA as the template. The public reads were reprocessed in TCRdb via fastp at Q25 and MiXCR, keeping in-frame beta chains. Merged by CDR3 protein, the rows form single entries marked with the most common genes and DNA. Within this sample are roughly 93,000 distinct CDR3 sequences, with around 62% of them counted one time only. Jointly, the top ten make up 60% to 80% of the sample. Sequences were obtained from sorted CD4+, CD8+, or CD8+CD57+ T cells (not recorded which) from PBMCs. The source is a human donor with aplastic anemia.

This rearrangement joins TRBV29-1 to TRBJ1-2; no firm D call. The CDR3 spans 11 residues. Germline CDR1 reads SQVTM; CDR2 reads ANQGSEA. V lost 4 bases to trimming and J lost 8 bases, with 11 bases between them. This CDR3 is CSVVSLRGYTF. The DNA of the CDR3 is TGCAGCGTTGTATCCTTGCGGGGCTACACCTTC.

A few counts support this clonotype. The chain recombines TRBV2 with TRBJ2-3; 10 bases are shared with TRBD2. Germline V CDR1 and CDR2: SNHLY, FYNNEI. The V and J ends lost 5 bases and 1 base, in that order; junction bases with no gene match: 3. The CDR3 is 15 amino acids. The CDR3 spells CASSSLAGGTDTQYF. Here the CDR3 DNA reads TGTGCCAGCAGTTCTCTAGCGGGGGGCACAGATACGCAGTATTTT.

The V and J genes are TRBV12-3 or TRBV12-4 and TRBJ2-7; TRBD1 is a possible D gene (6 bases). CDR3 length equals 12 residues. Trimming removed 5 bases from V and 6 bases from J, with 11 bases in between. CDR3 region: CASSQGPSEQYF. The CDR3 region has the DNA TGTGCCAGCAGTCAGGGGCCATCCGAGCAGTACTTC.

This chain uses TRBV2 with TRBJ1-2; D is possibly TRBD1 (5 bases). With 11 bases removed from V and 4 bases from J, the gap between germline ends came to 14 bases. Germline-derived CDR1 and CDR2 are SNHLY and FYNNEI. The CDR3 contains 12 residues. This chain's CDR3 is CAFRQTFYGYTF. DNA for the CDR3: TGTGCCTTCAGACAGACCTTCTATGGCTACACCTTC.